This TCR beta chain was identified during a study of CD8 T cells in Susac syndrome. About the study: Intravenous immunoglobulin alone or corticosteroids were being given to patients with Susac syndrome at blood draw, unless they were therapy-naive.

The germline V gene has CDR1 SGHDT and CDR2 YYEEEE. V lost 2 bases to trimming and J lost 7 bases, with 12 bases between them. The CDR3 is made up of 13 amino acids. TEMRA cells were enriched by FACS, and CD4+ and CD8+ T cells were negatively isolated. The RNA, about 0.45 to 1 ug, was put through reverse transcription using random hexamers. In TCRdb, the immunoSEQ multiplex PCR reads were re-called with MiXCR into one record per CDR3 protein. The data hold over 150,000 distinct CDR3 sequences, with around 96% observed a single time. V and J are TRBV5-6 and TRBJ1-1; D not certain. The receptor's source is a human donor with Susac syndrome. Source material: CD4+ T cells from PBMCs. CDR3 loop: CASSFGFSSEAFF. The CDR3 bases are TGTGCCAGCAGCTTCGGATTTTCTAGTGAAGCTTTCTTT.